These 20 T cell receptor beta chains were sequenced from one sample in a study of graft-versus-host responses after intestinal transplantation. Intraepithelial and lamina propria lymphocytes were freed from processed graft tissue. Sequencing was performed with immunoSEQ multiplex PCR; in TCRdb, only in-frame clones are kept and a portion is missing. The data hold approximately 18,000 clones, with approximately 79% observed a single time. The specimen comprised ileum tissue, sampled about 460 days after intestinal transplant. The origin of the receptors is a human patient who received an intestinal transplant, so some T cells may come from the graft donor.

The rearrangement joins TRBV4-1 to TRBJ1-6; D is unresolved. The CDR3 consists of 18 residues. Germline loops: CDR1 MGHRA, CDR2 YSYEKL. The V and J ends lost 1 base and 6 bases respectively, with 19 bases between them. CDR3 DNA: TGCGCCAGCAGCCAAGTGTTGATTGGTGGACTGGGTAATTCACCCCTCCACTTT. Protein product: CASSQVLIGGLGNSPLHF.

The rearrangement joins TRBV5-6 to TRBJ2-7; TRBD2 aligns across 7 bases. Germline trimming cut 4 bases from V and 1 base from J; bases unmatched to any gene: 11. The germline V gene encodes CDR1 SGHDT and CDR2 YYEEEE. The CDR3 is 16 amino acids. CDR3 sequence reads: CASSGRLAVGSYEQYF. As DNA, the CDR3 is TGTGCCAGCAGCGGAAGGCTAGCGGTGGGGTCCTACGAGCAGTACTTC.

The chain has TRBV28 and TRBJ2-7, with D perhaps TRBD1 or TRBD2 (5 bases each). V was cut by 7 bases and J by 2 bases, with 12 bases left in between. Per the germline V gene, CDR1 is MDHEN and CDR2 is SYDVKM. The CDR3 is made up of 13 amino acids. CDR3 in amino acids: CASKVGPTYEQYF. The CDR3 nucleotides are TGTGCCAGCAAAGTGGGACCTACCTACGAGCAGTACTTC.

J is TRBJ2-5 and V is TRBV11-2; D is unclear. V was shortened by 1 base and J by 4 bases, with 13 bases between the two germline ends. Looked up from germline, CDR1 is SGHAT and CDR2 is FQNNGV. The CDR3 covers 15 residues. Here the CDR3 reads CASSLGPDSSETQYF. The CDR3 DNA reads TGTGCCAGCAGCTTAGGGCCCGACTCCTCAGAGACCCAGTACTTC.

The genes are TRBV18 and TRBJ1-1; D unclear. The V and J ends lost 6 bases and 3 bases respectively, with 17 bases between them. This CDR3 has 15 amino acids. Per germline, CDR1 KGHSH and CDR2 LQKENI. The CDR3 region has the DNA TGTGCCAGCTCTCCTACCAATCAGGCGGACACTGAAGCTTTCTTT. Protein product: CASSPTNQADTEAFF.

The chain is built from TRBV6-1 and TRBJ2-7; TRBD2 agrees at 8 bases. J lost 0 bases, V lost 5 bases, and 6 bases had no gene match. This CDR3 spans 15 amino acids. CDR1 and CDR2 from the germline V gene are MNHNS and SASEGT. DNA of the CDR3: TGTGCCAGCAGTCCCATAGCGGGGAGCTCCTACGAGCAGTACTTC. Translation: CASSPIAGSSYEQYF.

J is TRBJ2-5 and V is TRBV10-2; no clear D gene. The DNA end lines up better with TRBJ2-7; the J call may be wrong. Germline lookup yields CDR1 WSHSY and CDR2 SAAADI. The CDR3 is 15 amino acids. DNA of the CDR3: TGCGCCAGCAGAAGTAGGCCTTGGAGCTCCTACGAGCAGTACTTC. Translated: CASRSRPWSSYEQYF.

This clone is large. V and J are TRBV11-1 and TRBJ1-2; TRBD1 is a possible D gene (5 bases). The V and J ends lost 0 bases and 3 bases respectively, with 8 bases between them. This CDR3 is 14 amino acids long. Germline V gives CDR1 SGHAT, CDR2 FQDESV (reference sequence). The CDR3 is CASSLAGTDYGYTF. CDR3 sequence (DNA): TGTGCCAGCAGCTTAGCCGGGACGGACTATGGCTACACCTTC.

This chain joins TRBV4-3 and TRBJ2-1; D gene unclear. The CDR3 runs 13 residues. Per germline, CDR1 LGHNA and CDR2 YSLEER. V was cut by 0 bases and J by 7 bases, with 7 bases left in between. Written as DNA, the CDR3 is TGCGCCAGCAGCCAAGAGAGTAGAAATGAGCAGTTCTTC. As protein: CASSQESRNEQFF.

The chain employs TRBV20-1 and TRBJ2-7; tentative D call: TRBD1 (5 bases). Trimming cost V 6 bases and J 5 bases, with 11 bases left between them. CDR1 is DFQATT, CDR2 SNEGSKA, per germline (reference sequence). CDR3 length: 11 amino acids. The DNA of the CDR3 is TGCAGTGCCTTTTGGGGCCACGAGCAGTACTTC. Amino acids: CSAFWGHEQYF.

The chain joins TRBV7-9 to TRBJ2-3; perhaps TRBD2 as D (6 bases). The V and J ends lost 5 bases and 2 bases respectively, with 17 bases between them. Per germline, CDR1 SEHNR and CDR2 FQNEAQ (reference sequence). The CDR3 sequence is 16 residues long. Here the CDR3 reads CASSGDSREITDTQYF. CDR3 nucleotides: TGTGCCAGCAGCGGGGACTCCCGGGAGATCACAGATACGCAGTATTTT.

V is TRBV18 and J is TRBJ1-1, with 7 bases that match TRBD1. Germline CDR1 and CDR2: KGHSH and LQKENI. The V and J ends lost 1 base and 0 bases, in that order; junction bases with no gene match: 8. The CDR3 is 17 residues long. The DNA for the CDR3 is TGTGCCAGCTCACCACGGACAGGTTCTCAAGTGAACACTGAAGCTTTCTTT. Amino acids: CASSPRTGSQVNTEAFF.

The J gene is TRBJ1-5, the V gene TRBV9; 7 bases match TRBD1. J was trimmed by 3 bases and V by 4 bases; bases with no gene match: 7. Germline V gene sequence: CDR1 SGDLS, CDR2 YYNGEE. The CDR3 sequence is 15 residues long. CDR3 amino acids: CASSSGGGDNQPQHF. CDR3 coding DNA: TGTGCCAGCAGCTCAGGAGGGGGCGACAATCAGCCCCAGCATTTT.

The chain has TRBV5-1 and TRBJ1-5; D may be TRBD1 (5 bases). V lost 4 bases, J lost 5 bases, and 16 bases lay in between. The germline V gene encodes CDR1 SGHRS and CDR2 YFSETQ. CDR3 length: 15 residues. The CDR3 bases are TGCGCCAGCAGCCCGGACTCCTGGGGGGATCAGCCCCAGCATTTT. It translates to CASSPDSWGDQPQHF.

The J gene is TRBJ1-2, the V gene TRBV6-5, with 7 positions matching TRBD1. Germline trimming cut 6 bases from V and 8 bases from J; bases unmatched to any gene: 9. Germline loops: CDR1 MNHEY, CDR2 SVGAGI. The CDR3 totals 13 residues. The CDR3 is CASSQTGPGGYTF. In DNA, the CDR3 is TGTGCCAGCAGCCAGACAGGGCCGGGCGGCTACACCTTC.

The chain recombines TRBV2 with TRBJ2-7, with 8 bases lining up with TRBD2. The CDR3 spans 17 residues. Per the germline V gene, CDR1 is SNHLY and CDR2 is FYNNEI. The trim removed 0 bases at V and 5 bases at J, leaving 12 bases unmatched. The CDR3 DNA reads TGTGCCAGCAGTGAAGCGCTTTGGGCCAGCGGGAGCCACGAGCAGTACTTC. Protein product: CASSEALWASGSHEQYF.

This clone was detected a few times. The V gene is TRBV6-4, the J gene TRBJ2-3, with no clear D. The V gene lost 3 bases and the J gene lost 2 bases, with 12 bases spanning the gap. CDR1 and CDR2 from the germline V gene are MRHNA and SNTAGT. CDR3 length equals 15 residues. CDR3 bases: TGTGCCAGCAGTGAATTAGCAGACTCCACAGATACGCAGTATTTT. Protein product: CASSELADSTDTQYF.

This CDR3 reads CASSLRLRGRWTDTQYF. The CDR3 region has the DNA TGTGCCAGCAGCCTCCGGTTAAGGGGCCGGTGGACAGATACGCAGTATTTT. The rearrangement joins TRBV7-9 to TRBJ2-3; D is possibly TRBD1 (5 bases). The CDR3 has 17 residues. Germline V gene lookup returns CDR1 SEHNR and CDR2 FQNEAQ (reference sequence). V lost 5 bases to trimming and J lost 3 bases, with 21 bases between them.

The chain is built from TRBV6-4 and TRBJ2-1; D tentatively fits TRBD1 or TRBD2 (6 bases each). Germline V gene data show CDR1 as MRHNA and CDR2 as SNTAGT. The CDR3 totals 17 residues. The germline V and J ends were trimmed by 6 bases and 4 bases, with 22 bases remaining between them. The CDR3 sequence: CASSSGETGASYNEQFF. For the CDR3, the DNA is TGTGCCAGCAGCTCCGGCGAAACGGGGGCATCTTACAATGAGCAGTTCTTC.

This clone was detected only once. This chain uses TRBV7-2 with TRBJ2-7; D remains unclear. Trimming removed 1 base at V and 0 bases at J, with 7 bases between. The CDR3 loop spans 14 amino acids. The germline V gene encodes CDR1 SGHTA and CDR2 FQGNSA. The CDR3 sequence is CASSLGWGSYEQYF. Here the CDR3 DNA reads TGTGCCAGCAGCTTAGGGTGGGGCTCCTACGAGCAGTACTTC.